Reported below is one T cell receptor beta chain. The time point is: baseline, week 1 (first vaccination visit). Described treatment: pre-vaccination baseline after standard-of-care therapy. These data originate in a study of a mutant IDH1 vaccine in newly diagnosed glioma. Study context: Treated individuals were around 62% male and roughly 40% female, averaging 40.4 years of age. The therapy given earlier, which was standard therapy, consisted of radiotherapy, temozolomide, or both, and most of the patients received both.

Germline values: CDR1 LNHDA, CDR2 SQIVND (reference sequence). This CDR3 is built from 14 residues. V shed 2 bases and J shed 3 bases, with 11 bases lying between them. TCRdb's copy holds only in-frame clones and misses some; the assay was immunoSEQ multiplex PCR. The data show around 87,000 clones, 80% to 90% seen once. The rearrangement links TRBV19 to TRBJ2-7; perhaps D is TRBD1 or TRBD2 (5 bases each). This specimen was PBMCs, taken from a glioma patient treated with radiotherapy, temozolomide or both. This clonotype was sampled from a woman aged 45-59 years with glioma. DNA of the CDR3: TGTGCCAGTAGTATACGGGACGGAGGCTACGAGCAGTACTTC. Protein product: CASSIRDGGYEQYF.